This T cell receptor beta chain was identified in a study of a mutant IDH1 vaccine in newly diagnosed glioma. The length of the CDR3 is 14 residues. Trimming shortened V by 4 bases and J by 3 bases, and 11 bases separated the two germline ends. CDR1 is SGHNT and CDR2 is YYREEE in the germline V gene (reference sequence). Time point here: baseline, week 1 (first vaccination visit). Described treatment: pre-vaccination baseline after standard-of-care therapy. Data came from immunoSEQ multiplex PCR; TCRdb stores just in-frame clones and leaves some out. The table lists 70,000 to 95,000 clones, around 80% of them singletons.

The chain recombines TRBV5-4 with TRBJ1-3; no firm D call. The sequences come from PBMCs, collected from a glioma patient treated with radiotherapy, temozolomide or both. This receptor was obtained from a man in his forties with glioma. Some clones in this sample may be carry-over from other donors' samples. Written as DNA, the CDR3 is TGTGCCAGCAGCCCGAACACGGTTGGAAACACCATATATTTT. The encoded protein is CASSPNTVGNTIYF. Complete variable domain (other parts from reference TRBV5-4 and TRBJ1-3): ETGVTQSPTHLIKTRGQQVTLRCSSQSGHNTVSWYQQALGQGPQFIFQYYREEENGRGNFPPRFSGLQFPNYSSELNVNALELDDSALYLCASSPNTVGNTIYFGEGSWLTVV.